This entry concerns a single T cell receptor (beta chain). Sequenced by immunoSEQ multiplex PCR; TCRdb stores in-frame clones only, minus some. This sample has over 250,000 clones, with approximately 82% found just once. This sample was included in a study of blood T cell repertoires in COVID-19. Participants classified as exposed had met a COVID-19 case within 2 weeks before study entry. Sequencing used PBMCs or T cells enriched from blood (not recorded which). The clonotype comes from a man in his forties who had been exposed to COVID-19.

CDR3: CASSLTSGRRDEQFF. As DNA, the CDR3 is TGTGCCAGCAGCTTGACTAGCGGGAGGCGCGATGAGCAGTTCTTC. The chain couples TRBV7-9 to TRBJ2-1, with 13 bases matching TRBD2. The CDR3 runs to 15 residues. With 3 bases clipped from V and 8 bases from J, the junction kept 4 bases outside the gene matches. CDR1 is SEHNR, CDR2 FQNEAQ, per germline (reference sequence).